This T cell receptor beta chain came from a study of molecular identifiers for immune sequencing clone quantification (dated by TCRdb to 2016 to 2019). Concerning the study at large: For a replicate experiment, the RNA from either 20,000 or 100,000 naive CD8 T cells was divided into five aliquots, and four of those aliquots went on to sequencing. CD8 T cells were used in a methods study to benchmark molecular-identifier clustering-based TCR repertoire sequencing (MIDCIRS) and TCR RNA copy counting. What the work shows at the level of the full study, not this receptor alone: Around 2.8 recovered TCR RNA copies per cell were obtained by modeling, versus around 10 by digital PCR, implying a capture efficiency of about 30%. A single cell's worth of spiked-in Jurkat TCR RNA was reported detectable even among under 1.1 million naive CD8 T cells. Highly expanded clone sizes could be underestimated because identical TCR molecules may share a barcode. In CMV-specific effector cells, clones with more than 20 RNA copies contained over 97% of molecules, whereas in naive cells such clones contained under 1% of molecules. When barcode sub-clustering was omitted, TCR diversity was inflated by chimeric consensus sequences, with chimeras reaching as high as 47%. The naive libraries included spiked-in Jurkat TCR RNA (more than nine copies' worth), and this Jurkat TCR RNA is not part of the donor repertoire.

Library generation was performed with PCR. Data came from an Illumina HiSeq 4000. Preparation of bulk TCR libraries followed a previously described approach, with the TCR primers listed in Table S5. Purification of total RNA was performed with the Qiagen AllPrep DNA/RNA kit. Reads from multiple sequencing runs of the same library were pooled before analysis. The original methods were these. Reads were retained only if an exact TCR constant sequence was present, and the retained reads were trimmed to 150 nt and grouped according to their 12-nt molecular barcodes. Reads within each barcode group were sub-clustered using a 15% Levenshtein threshold, and quality-weighted consensus sequences were constructed for each RNA molecule. Non-functional sequences were discarded, and so were lower-count sequences lying one edit away from another sequence. Based on a fit of two negative binomial distributions, barcode sub-clusters having less than 20% of the maximum read count were discarded. TCRdb trimmed the raw reads at Q25, called clones with MiXCR and kept productive beta chains. Rows with one shared CDR3 protein collapse into an entry with the most common genes and DNA. The V and J calls here are based on TCRdb, not the publication. This sample lists around 480,000 distinct CDR3 sequences; 20% to 25% were detected once. Of the sample, about 0.8% is held by the ten largest clones.

CDR1 SEHNR and CDR2 FQNEAQ were looked up in the germline V gene (reference sequence). Trimming leaves V shorter by 4 bases and J shorter by 2 bases, with the junction holding 10 bases beyond the gene matches. Inclusive of the bounding cysteine and phenylalanine, the CDR3 is 16 residues long. Only the CDR3 DNA is retained, 48 bases long and in frame from the first base. Libraries of naive CD8 T cells were built from 20,000 to 1,000,000 sorted cells, with 10%, 30% or 50% of the purified RNA used. On a BD FACSAria II, naive CD8 T cells were FACS-sorted as CD8+CD4-CCR7+CD45RA+ and collected into RLT Plus buffer. Detection sensitivity was tested by spiking Jurkat RNA equal to ten TCR copies' worth into samples containing about 17,000-1,000,000 naive CD8 T cells. Enrichment of CD8 T cells was done with RosetteSep CD8+ T Cell Enrichment Cocktail plus Ficoll-Paque, and ACK red cell lysis came afterward.

This clonotype was counted ten times or more. Its antigen has not been determined. Nothing much larger sits one base from this clone, and base qualities are not available. The source is a human donor in good health. Some libraries in this study had Jurkat cell RNA spiked in. The chain uses TRBV7-9 and TRBJ1-1; a stretch of 7 junction bases matches TRBD1. Sequencing input: naive CD8+ T cells from blood, with Jurkat cell RNA spiked in. The cell subset or site label here, explained by the study, means: FACS-sorted CD8+CD4-CCR7+CD45RA+ naive T cells. This receptor carries the CDR3 CASSSATYRGNTEAFF. The DNA sequence reads TGTGCCAGCAGCTCCGCCACATACAGGGGTAACACTGAAGCTTTCTTT.